This T cell receptor (beta chain) was identified in a study of T cell repertoires in cytomegalovirus infection. Study-wide background: Signatures in public TCR beta sequences pointed to both CMV infection and matching HLA type. General observations from the study: In two of eight donors, the top clonotype was HLA-C-restricted CMV-specific. There were carriers of CMV plus the relevant HLA, and cumulative public TCR beta family frequency identified them.

Each CDR3 protein gets one entry after TCRdb re-called the reads with MiXCR. The sample has 150,000 to 200,000 distinct CDR3 sequences, 15% to 20% seen once. This clonotype was seen a handful of times. Its antigen is not identified. CDR3 size: 18 residues. The V and J ends lost 7 bases and 0 bases, in that order; junction bases with no gene match: 12. Looked up from germline, CDR1 is SEHNR and CDR2 is FQNEAQ (reference sequence). Input material: CD8+ T cells from PBMCs. The clonotype originates from a human donor in good health (CMV status not recorded). Some clones in this sample may be carry-over from other donors' samples. V usage is TRBV7-9 and J usage is TRBJ2-4; 10 nucleotides line up with TRBD1. In DNA form, the CDR3 reads TGTGCCAGCACTGCAGGGACAGGGGCCGCCTTAGCCAAAAACATTCAGTACTTC. It encodes CASTAGTGAALAKNIQYF.